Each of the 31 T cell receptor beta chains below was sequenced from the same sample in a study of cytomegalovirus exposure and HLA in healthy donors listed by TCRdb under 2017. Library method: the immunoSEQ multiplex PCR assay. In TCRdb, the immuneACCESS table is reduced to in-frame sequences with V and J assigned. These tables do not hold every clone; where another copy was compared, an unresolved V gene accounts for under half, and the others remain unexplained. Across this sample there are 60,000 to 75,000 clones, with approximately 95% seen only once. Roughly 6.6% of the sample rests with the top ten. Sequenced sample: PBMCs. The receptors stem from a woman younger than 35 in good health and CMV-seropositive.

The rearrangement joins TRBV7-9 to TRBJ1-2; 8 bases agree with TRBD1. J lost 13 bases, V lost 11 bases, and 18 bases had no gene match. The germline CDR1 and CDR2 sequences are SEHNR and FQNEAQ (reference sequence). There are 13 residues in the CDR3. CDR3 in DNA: TGTGCCGGCCGACAGGATGGACAGGGATCGGCCACCTTC. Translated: CAGRQDGQGSATF.

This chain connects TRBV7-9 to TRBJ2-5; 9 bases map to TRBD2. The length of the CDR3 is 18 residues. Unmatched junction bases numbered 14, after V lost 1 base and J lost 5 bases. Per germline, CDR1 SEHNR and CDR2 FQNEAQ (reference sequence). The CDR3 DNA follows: TGTGCCAGCAGCTTAGGGTGGCTGGTGGCGGGAGGGGATGAGACCCAGTACTTC. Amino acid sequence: CASSLGWLVAGGDETQYF.

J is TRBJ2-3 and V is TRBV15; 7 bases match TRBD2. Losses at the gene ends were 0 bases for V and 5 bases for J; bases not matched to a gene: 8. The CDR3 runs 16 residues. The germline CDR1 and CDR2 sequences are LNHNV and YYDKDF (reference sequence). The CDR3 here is CATSRDRGRGVDTQYF. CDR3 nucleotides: TGTGCCACCAGCAGAGATCGGGGTCGGGGGGTAGATACGCAGTATTTT.

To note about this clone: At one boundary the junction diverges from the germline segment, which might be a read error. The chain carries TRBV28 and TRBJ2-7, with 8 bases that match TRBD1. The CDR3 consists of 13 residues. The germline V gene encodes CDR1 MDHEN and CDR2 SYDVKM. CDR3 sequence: CASSLIGQGRGWF. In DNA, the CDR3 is TGTGCCAGCAGCTTAATCGGACAGGGACGAGGGTGGTTC.

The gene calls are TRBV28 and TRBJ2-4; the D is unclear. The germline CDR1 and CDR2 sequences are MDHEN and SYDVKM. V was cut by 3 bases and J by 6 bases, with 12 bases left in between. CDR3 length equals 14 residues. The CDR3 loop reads CASSFSPALNIQYF. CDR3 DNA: TGTGCCAGCAGTTTTAGTCCCGCTCTAAACATTCAGTACTTC. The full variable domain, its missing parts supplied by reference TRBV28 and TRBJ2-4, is DVKVTQSSRYLVKRTGEKVFLECVQDMDHENMFWYRQDPGLGLRLIYFSYDVKMKEKGDIPEGYSVSREKKERFSLILESASTNQTSMYLCASSFSPALNIQYFGAGTRLSVL.

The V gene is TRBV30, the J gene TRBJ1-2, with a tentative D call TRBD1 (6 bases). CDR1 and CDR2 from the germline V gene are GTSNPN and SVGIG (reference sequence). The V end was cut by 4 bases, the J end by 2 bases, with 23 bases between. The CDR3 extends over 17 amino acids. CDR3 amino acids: CAWTPWMRDRRNYGYTF. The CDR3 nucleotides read TGTGCCTGGACTCCCTGGATGCGCGACAGGAGGAACTATGGCTACACCTTC. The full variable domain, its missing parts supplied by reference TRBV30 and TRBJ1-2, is SQTIHQWPATLVQPVGSPLSLECTVEGTSNPNLYWYRQAAGRGLQLLFYSVGIGQISSEVPQNLSASRPQDRQFILSSKKLLLSDSGFYLCAWTPWMRDRRNYGYTFGSGTRLTVV.

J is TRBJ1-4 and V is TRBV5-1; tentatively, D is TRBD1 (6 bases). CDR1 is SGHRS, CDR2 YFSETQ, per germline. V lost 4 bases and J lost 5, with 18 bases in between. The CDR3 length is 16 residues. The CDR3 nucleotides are TGCGCCAGCAGCGTGCTACCGGACAGCCTCAATGAAAAACTGTTTTTT. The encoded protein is CASSVLPDSLNEKLFF. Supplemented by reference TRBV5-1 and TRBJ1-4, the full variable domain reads KAGVTQTPRYLIKTRGQQVTLSCSPISGHRSVSWYQQTPGQGLQFLFEYFSETQRNKGNFPGRFSGRQFSNSRSEMNVSTLELGDSALYLCASSVLPDSLNEKLFFGSGTQLSVL.

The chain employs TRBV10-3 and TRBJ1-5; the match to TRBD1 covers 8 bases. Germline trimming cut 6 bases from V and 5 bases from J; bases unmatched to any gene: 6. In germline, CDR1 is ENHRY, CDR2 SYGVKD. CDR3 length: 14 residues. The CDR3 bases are TGTGCCATCAGCGCACAGGGGGTCCATCAGCCCCAGCATTTT. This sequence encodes CAISAQGVHQPQHF.

DNA for the CDR3: TGTGCCAGCAGCTGGGGTGAACAGGTCTATGGCTACACCTTC. Its translation is CASSWGEQVYGYTF. The rearrangement joins TRBV5-6 to TRBJ1-2, with TRBD1 as a possible D gene (5 bases). This CDR3 has 14 amino acids. V was pared by 3 bases and J by 4 bases, with 13 bases between. CDR1 is SGHDT, CDR2 YYEEEE, per germline.

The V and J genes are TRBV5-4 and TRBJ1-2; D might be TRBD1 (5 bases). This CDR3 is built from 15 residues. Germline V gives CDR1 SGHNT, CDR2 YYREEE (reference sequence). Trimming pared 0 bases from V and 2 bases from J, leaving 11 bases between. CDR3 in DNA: TGTGCCAGCAGCTTGGAGGGGTTTAGGAACTATGGCTACACCTTC. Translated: CASSLEGFRNYGYTF.

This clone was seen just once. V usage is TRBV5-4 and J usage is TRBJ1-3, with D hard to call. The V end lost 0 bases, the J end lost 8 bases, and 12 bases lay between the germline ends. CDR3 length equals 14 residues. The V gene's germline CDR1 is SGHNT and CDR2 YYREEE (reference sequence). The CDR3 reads CASSLDPRKDTIYF. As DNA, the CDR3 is TGTGCCAGCAGCTTGGATCCGCGAAAAGACACCATATATTTT. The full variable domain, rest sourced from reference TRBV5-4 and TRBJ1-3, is ETGVTQSPTHLIKTRGQQVTLRCSSQSGHNTVSWYQQALGQGPQFIFQYYREEENGRGNFPPRFSGLQFPNYSSELNVNALELDDSALYLCASSLDPRKDTIYFGEGSWLTVV.

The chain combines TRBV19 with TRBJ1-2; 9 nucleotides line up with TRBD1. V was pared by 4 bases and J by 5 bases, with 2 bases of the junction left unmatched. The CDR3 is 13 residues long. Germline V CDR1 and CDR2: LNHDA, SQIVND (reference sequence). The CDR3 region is CASSTGTGYGYTF. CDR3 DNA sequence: TGTGCCAGTAGTACCGGGACAGGGTATGGCTACACCTTC.

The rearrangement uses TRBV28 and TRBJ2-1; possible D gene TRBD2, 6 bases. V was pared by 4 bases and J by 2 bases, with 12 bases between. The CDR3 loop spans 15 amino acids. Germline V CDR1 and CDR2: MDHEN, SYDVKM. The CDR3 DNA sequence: TGTGCCAGCAGTTCGGGGACTCGGACCTACAATGAGCAGTTCTTC. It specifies CASSSGTRTYNEQFF.

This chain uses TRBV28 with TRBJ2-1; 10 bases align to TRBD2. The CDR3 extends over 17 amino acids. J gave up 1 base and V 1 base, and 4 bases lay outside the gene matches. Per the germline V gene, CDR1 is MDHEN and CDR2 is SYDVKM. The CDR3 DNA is TGTGCCAGCAGTTTATTTGGGACTAGCGTGTCCTACAATGAGCAGTTCTTC. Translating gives CASSLFGTSVSYNEQFF.

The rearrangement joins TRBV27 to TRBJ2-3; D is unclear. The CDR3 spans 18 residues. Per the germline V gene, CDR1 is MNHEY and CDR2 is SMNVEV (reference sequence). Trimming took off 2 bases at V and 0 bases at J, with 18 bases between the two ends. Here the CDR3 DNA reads TGTGCCAGCAGTTTAGAGGCCGGCTTCTCCTTTAGCACAGATACGCAGTATTTT. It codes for CASSLEAGFSFSTDTQYF.

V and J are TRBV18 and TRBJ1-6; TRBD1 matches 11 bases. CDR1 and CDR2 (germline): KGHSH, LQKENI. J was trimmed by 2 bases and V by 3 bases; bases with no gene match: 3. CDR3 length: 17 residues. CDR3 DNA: TGTGCCAGCTCACCGATGGACAGGGGGCCCTATAATTCACCCCTCCACTTT. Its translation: CASSPMDRGPYNSPLHF.

CDR3 amino acids: CASSYSWATNTGELFF. DNA for the CDR3: TGTGCCAGCAGTTACTCATGGGCCACGAACACCGGGGAGCTGTTTTTT. The chain combines TRBV6-5 with TRBJ2-2, with unresolved D. From germline, CDR1 is MNHEY and CDR2 SVGAGI. Trimming removed 0 bases at V and 0 bases at J, with 8 bases between. This CDR3 is built from 16 residues.

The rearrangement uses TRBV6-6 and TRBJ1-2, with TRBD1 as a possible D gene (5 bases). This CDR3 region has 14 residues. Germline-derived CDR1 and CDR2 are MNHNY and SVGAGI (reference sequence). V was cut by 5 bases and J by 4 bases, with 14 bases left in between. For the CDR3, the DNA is TGTGCCAGCAGTCCCTCGGCGGGGGGCTATGGCTACACCTTC. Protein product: CASSPSAGGYGYTF.

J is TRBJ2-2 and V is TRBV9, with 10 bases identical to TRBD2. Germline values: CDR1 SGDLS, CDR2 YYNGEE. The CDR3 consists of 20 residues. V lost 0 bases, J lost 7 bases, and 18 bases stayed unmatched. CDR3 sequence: CASSVGRRLAGVSLSGELFF. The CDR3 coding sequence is TGTGCCAGCAGCGTAGGGCGGAGGCTAGCGGGAGTGTCTCTCAGCGGGGAGCTGTTTTTT.

The CDR3 loop is CASSVRQANLNSGANVLTF. CDR3 bases: TGTGCCAGTAGTGTACGACAGGCGAATTTGAACTCTGGGGCCAACGTCCTGACTTTC. The chain recombines TRBV19 with TRBJ2-6; weak D call: TRBD1 (6 bases). V was clipped by 5 bases and J by 0 bases, with 20 bases between them. The CDR3 length is 19 residues. Germline V gives CDR1 LNHDA, CDR2 SQIVND (reference sequence).

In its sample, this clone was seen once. CDR3 protein: CASSHIGGGLNTEAFF. DNA for the CDR3: TGCGCCAGCAGCCATATTGGGGGCGGACTGAACACTGAAGCTTTCTTT. This chain uses TRBV4-1 with TRBJ1-1; possibly TRBD1 for D (6 bases). The CDR3 covers 16 residues. Between the trimmed V and J ends, which lost 3 bases and 0 bases, there was a span of 14 bases. The germline V gene encodes CDR1 MGHRA and CDR2 YSYEKL.

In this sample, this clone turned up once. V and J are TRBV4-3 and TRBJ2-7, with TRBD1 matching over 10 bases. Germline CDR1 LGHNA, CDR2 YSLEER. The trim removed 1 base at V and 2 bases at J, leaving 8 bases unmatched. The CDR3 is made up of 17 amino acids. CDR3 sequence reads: CASSQAWSGQGAYEQYF. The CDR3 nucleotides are TGCGCCAGCAGCCAAGCATGGTCCGGACAGGGGGCCTACGAGCAGTACTTC.

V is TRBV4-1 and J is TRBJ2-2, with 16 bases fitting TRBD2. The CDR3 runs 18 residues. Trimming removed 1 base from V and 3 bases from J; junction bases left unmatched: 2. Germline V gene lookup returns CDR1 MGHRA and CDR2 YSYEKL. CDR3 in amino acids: CASSQAGTSGRDTGELFF. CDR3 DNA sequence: TGCGCCAGCAGCCAAGCCGGGACTAGCGGGAGGGACACCGGGGAGCTGTTTTTT.

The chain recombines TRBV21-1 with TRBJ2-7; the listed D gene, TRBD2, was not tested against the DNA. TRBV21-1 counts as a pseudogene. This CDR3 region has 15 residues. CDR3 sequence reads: CASSKDERTYYEQYF. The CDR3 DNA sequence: TGTGCCAGCAGCAAAGACGAGCGGACCTATTACGAGCAGTACTTC.

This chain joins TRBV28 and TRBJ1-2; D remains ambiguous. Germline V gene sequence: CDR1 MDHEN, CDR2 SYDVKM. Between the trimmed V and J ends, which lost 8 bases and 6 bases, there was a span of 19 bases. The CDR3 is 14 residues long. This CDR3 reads CASGLTIPIDGYTF. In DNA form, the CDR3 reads TGTGCCAGCGGACTGACGATCCCGATCGATGGCTACACCTTC.

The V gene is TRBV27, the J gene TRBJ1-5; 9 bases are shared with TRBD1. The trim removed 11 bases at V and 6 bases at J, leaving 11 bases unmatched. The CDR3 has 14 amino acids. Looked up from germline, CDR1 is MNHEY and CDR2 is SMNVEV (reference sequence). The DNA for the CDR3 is TGTGCCGGATACCCCGGGACAGGGTTTCAGCCCCAGCATTTT. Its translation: CAGYPGTGFQPQHF.

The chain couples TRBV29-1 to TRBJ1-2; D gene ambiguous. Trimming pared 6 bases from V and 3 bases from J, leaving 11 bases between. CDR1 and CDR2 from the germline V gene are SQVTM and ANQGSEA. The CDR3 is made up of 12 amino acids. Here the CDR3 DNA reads TGCAGCGTCGCGGGGTCCGACTATGGCTACACCTTC. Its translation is CSVAGSDYGYTF.

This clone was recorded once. The CDR3 loop reads CASSLSPGQGDTQYF. CDR3 in DNA: TGTGCCAGCAGTTTATCTCCGGGACAGGGAGATACGCAGTATTTT. The chain couples TRBV6-5 to TRBJ2-3, with TRBD1 matching 9 bases. Germline V lookup: CDR1 MNHEY, CDR2 SVGAGI. This CDR3 has 15 amino acids. After removal of 4 bases from V and 5 bases from J, the junction contained 7 bases not matched to a gene.

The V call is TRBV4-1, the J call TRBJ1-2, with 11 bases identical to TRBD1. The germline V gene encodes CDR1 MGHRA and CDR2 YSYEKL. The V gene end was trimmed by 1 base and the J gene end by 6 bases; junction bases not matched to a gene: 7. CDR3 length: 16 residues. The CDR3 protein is CASSQGIRDRGNGYTF. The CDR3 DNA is TGCGCCAGCAGCCAAGGGATCCGGGACAGGGGGAATGGCTACACCTTC.

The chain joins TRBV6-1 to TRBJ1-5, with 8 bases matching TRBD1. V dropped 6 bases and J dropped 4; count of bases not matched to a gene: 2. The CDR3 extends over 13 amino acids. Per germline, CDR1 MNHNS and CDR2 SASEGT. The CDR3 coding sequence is TGTGCCAGCAGGAGGACAGGGAATCAGCCCCAGCATTTT. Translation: CASRRTGNQPQHF.

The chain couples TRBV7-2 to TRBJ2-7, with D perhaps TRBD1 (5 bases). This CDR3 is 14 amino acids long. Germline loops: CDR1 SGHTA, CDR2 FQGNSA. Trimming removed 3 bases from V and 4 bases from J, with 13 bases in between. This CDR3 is CASSFSRGPYEQYF. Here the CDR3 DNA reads TGTGCCAGCAGCTTTAGTAGGGGTCCATACGAGCAGTACTTC.